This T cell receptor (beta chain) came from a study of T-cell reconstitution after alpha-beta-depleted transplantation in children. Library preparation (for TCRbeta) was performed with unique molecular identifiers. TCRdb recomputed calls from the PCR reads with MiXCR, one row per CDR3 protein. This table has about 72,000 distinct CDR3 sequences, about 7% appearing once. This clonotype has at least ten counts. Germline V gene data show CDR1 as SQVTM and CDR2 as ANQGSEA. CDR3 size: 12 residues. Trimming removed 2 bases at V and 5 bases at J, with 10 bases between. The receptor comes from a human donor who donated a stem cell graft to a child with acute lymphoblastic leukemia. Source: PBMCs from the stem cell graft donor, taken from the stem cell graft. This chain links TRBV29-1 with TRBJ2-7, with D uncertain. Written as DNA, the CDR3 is TGCAGCGTTGAAACTTCAAGGGACGAGCAGTACTTC. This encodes CSVETSRDEQYF.